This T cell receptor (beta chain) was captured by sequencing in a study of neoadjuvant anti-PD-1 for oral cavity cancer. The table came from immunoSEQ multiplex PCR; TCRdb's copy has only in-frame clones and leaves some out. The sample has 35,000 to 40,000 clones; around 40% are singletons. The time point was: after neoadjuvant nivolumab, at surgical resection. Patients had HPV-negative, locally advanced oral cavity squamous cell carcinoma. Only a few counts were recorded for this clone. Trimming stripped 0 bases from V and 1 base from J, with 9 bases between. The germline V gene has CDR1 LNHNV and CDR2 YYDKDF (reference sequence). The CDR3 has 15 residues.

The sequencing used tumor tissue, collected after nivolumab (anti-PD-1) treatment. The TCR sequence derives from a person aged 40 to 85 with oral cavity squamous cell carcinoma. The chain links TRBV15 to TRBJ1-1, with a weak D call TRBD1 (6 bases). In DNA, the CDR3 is TGTGCCACCAGCAGAGATCGGGGGGCGAACACTGAAGCTTTCTTT. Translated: CATSRDRGANTEAFF.